These 19 T cell receptor beta chains came from one sample sequenced in a study of blood T cell repertoires in COVID-19. The table came from immunoSEQ multiplex PCR; TCRdb's copy has only in-frame clones and leaves some out. There are about 65,000 clones in the sample; over 85% occur only once, and roughly 1.3% lies in the top ten. Input material: peripheral blood. These receptors were obtained from a man aged 55 to 70 with acute or convalescent COVID-19.

The chain carries TRBV20-1 and TRBJ2-3; 8 bases map to TRBD2. Germline V gene data show CDR1 as DFQATT and CDR2 as SNEGSKA (reference sequence). V shed 3 bases, J shed 3 bases, and the junction held 11 bases outside the gene matches. The CDR3 has 16 amino acids. The CDR3 nucleotides read TGCAGTGCTAGTCTCGGGGGGGCTGGATTGACAGATACGCAGTATTTT. This codes for CSASLGGAGLTDTQYF.

This chain links TRBV24-1 with TRBJ2-2, with D possibly being TRBD2 (6 bases). The V and J ends lost 4 bases and 4 bases respectively, with 15 bases between them. Germline V gene data show CDR1 as KGHDR and CDR2 as SFDVKD. The CDR3 sequence is 16 residues long. The CDR3 sequence is CATSDSKVGGTGELFF. CDR3 DNA sequence: TGTGCCACCAGTGACTCCAAGGTCGGGGGCACCGGGGAGCTGTTTTTT.

DNA of the CDR3: TGTGCCAGCAGCTTCGACAGGGATACGCAGTATTTT. Translating gives CASSFDRDTQYF. This rearrangement joins TRBV7-9 to TRBJ2-3, with D maybe TRBD1 (6 bases). Looked up from germline, CDR1 is SEHNR and CDR2 is FQNEAQ (reference sequence). V gave up 3 bases and J gave up 6 bases, with 7 bases separating them. The CDR3 length is 12 residues. Drawing the rest from reference TRBV7-9 and TRBJ2-3, the complete variable domain is DTGVSQNPRHKITKRGQNVTFRCDPISEHNRLYWYRQTLGQGPEFLTYFQNEAQLEKSRLLSDRFSAERPKGSFSTLEIQRTEQGDSAMYLCASSFDRDTQYFGPGTRLTVL.

The chain couples TRBV18 to TRBJ1-1; tentative D call: TRBD1 (5 bases). Germline V gene sequence: CDR1 KGHSH, CDR2 LQKENI. The CDR3 length is 14 residues. V shed 1 base and J shed 5 bases, with 11 bases lying between them. CDR3 protein: CASSPLTGETEAFF. The CDR3 DNA reads as TGTGCCAGCTCACCACTAACAGGAGAAACTGAAGCTTTCTTT.

The V call is TRBV2, the J call TRBJ1-1; a weak D match, TRBD1 (5 bases). The CDR3 runs 13 residues. Germline CDR1 SNHLY, CDR2 FYNNEI. V lost 7 bases and J lost 2, with 11 bases in between. CDR3 amino acids: CASNGQGNTEAFF. Written as DNA, the CDR3 is TGTGCCAGCAACGGCCAGGGAAACACTGAAGCTTTCTTT.

V usage is TRBV2 and J usage is TRBJ2-1, with 12 bases fitting TRBD2. Germline lookup yields CDR1 SNHLY and CDR2 FYNNEI. The J segment lost 6 bases and the V segment lost 5 bases, leaving 2 bases of the junction unmatched. The CDR3 is 14 residues long. The CDR3 DNA follows: TGTGCCAGCAGTACTAGCGGGGGGCTCAATGAGCAGTTCTTC. The encoded protein is CASSTSGGLNEQFF.

The chain recombines TRBV5-6 with TRBJ2-3; 9 nucleotides match TRBD2. The CDR3 has 18 amino acids. After removal of 3 bases from V and 0 bases from J, the junction contained 11 bases not matched to a gene. Germline-derived CDR1 and CDR2 are SGHDT and YYEEEE. The CDR3 region is CASSSRLGLALSTDTQYF. CDR3 DNA sequence: TGTGCCAGCAGCTCCCGTCTCGGACTAGCGCTTAGCACAGATACGCAGTATTTT.

The J gene is TRBJ2-5, the V gene TRBV30; the D gene is possibly TRBD2 (6 bases). The CDR3 has 13 amino acids. Germline CDR1 GTSNPN, CDR2 SVGIG (reference sequence). V was shortened by 3 bases and J by 4 bases, with 12 bases between the two germline ends. The CDR3 sequence: CAWRVRRGETQYF. For the CDR3, the DNA is TGTGCCTGGAGGGTGAGGAGGGGAGAGACCCAGTACTTC.

This clone has only a few counts. The chain carries TRBV7-2 and TRBJ1-6, with no clear D. CDR3 size: 13 residues. Germline V gene data show CDR1 as SGHTA and CDR2 as FQGNSA. The ends were cut back, 1 base at V and 7 bases at J, with 5 bases in the middle. DNA for the CDR3: TGTGCCAGCAGCTTAGACCTAAATTCACCCCTCCACTTT. This codes for CASSLDLNSPLHF.

This clone is a singleton in its sample. The chain is built from TRBV7-9 and TRBJ2-2; 10 positions agree with TRBD2. Trimming cost V 0 bases and J 3 bases; bases outside gene matches: 4. The CDR3 covers 17 residues. The germline V gene encodes CDR1 SEHNR and CDR2 FQNEAQ (reference sequence). CDR3 amino acids: CASSLAATSGYTGELFF. CDR3 DNA sequence: TGTGCCAGCAGCTTAGCGGCGACTAGCGGGTACACCGGGGAGCTGTTTTTT.

V gene TRBV5-1 combines with J gene TRBJ2-3, with D perhaps TRBD2 (6 bases). Trimming cost V 3 bases and J 2 bases, with 22 bases left between them. Per the germline V gene, CDR1 is SGHRS and CDR2 is YFSETQ. This CDR3 is built from 18 residues. This chain's CDR3 is CASSSPREASRNTDTQYF. CDR3 coding DNA: TGCGCCAGCAGCTCCCCCAGGGAGGCGAGCAGAAACACAGATACGCAGTATTTT. Combining the CDR3 with reference TRBV5-1 and TRBJ2-3 gives the whole variable domain KAGVTQTPRYLIKTRGQQVTLSCSPISGHRSVSWYQQTPGQGLQFLFEYFSETQRNKGNFPGRFSGRQFSNSRSEMNVSTLELGDSALYLCASSSPREASRNTDTQYFGPGTRLTVL.

The chain uses TRBV28 and TRBJ2-1; D remains ambiguous. Germline-derived CDR1 and CDR2 are MDHEN and SYDVKM. The CDR3 runs to 12 residues. V was cut by 8 bases and J by 7 bases, with 12 bases left in between. The DNA for the CDR3 is TGTGCCAGCGGCGGTTTTTTTAATGAGCAGTTCTTC. This translates into CASGGFFNEQFF.

The rearrangement joins TRBV5-1 to TRBJ2-1; D is possibly TRBD1 (5 bases). Trimming shortened V by 3 bases and J by 0 bases, and 10 bases separated the two germline ends. The CDR3 has 15 residues. In germline, CDR1 is SGHRS, CDR2 YFSETQ. DNA for the CDR3: TGCGCCAGCAGCTCCAGGACAAGCTCCTACAATGAGCAGTTCTTC. It yields the protein CASSSRTSSYNEQFF.

This rearrangement joins TRBV24-1 to TRBJ2-1; D uncertain. The CDR3 is made up of 11 amino acids. V lost 3 bases to trimming and J lost 6 bases, with 2 bases between them. From germline, CDR1 is KGHDR and CDR2 SFDVKD. The CDR3 region has the DNA TGTGCCACCAGTGATCTCAATGAGCAGTTCTTC. Its protein product is CATSDLNEQFF.

V and J are TRBV7-9 and TRBJ1-5; the match to TRBD1 covers 8 bases. This CDR3 has 14 residues. Losses at the gene ends were 5 bases for V and 5 bases for J; bases not matched to a gene: 5. Germline CDR1 and CDR2: SEHNR and FQNEAQ (reference sequence). This CDR3 is CASSPGTGDQPQHF. The CDR3 coding sequence is TGTGCCAGCAGCCCCGGGACAGGAGATCAGCCCCAGCATTTT.

V and J are TRBV5-1 and TRBJ1-4, with D tentatively TRBD1 (6 bases). The CDR3 covers 13 residues. Trimming cost V 2 bases and J 7 bases, with 9 bases left between them. Germline CDR1 SGHRS, CDR2 YFSETQ. CDR3 DNA sequence: TGCGCCAGCAGCTTACAGACAGGTGAAAAACTGTTTTTT. Translation: CASSLQTGEKLFF.

V is TRBV29-1 and J is TRBJ2-7; no definite D call. This CDR3 contains 10 residues. The V end lost 4 bases, the J end lost 4 bases, and 5 bases lay between the germline ends. Germline CDR1 reads SQVTM; CDR2 reads ANQGSEA. The CDR3: CSVAEYEQYF. In DNA, the CDR3 is TGCAGCGTTGCCGAGTACGAGCAGTACTTC.

The chain has TRBV13 and TRBJ1-2; the D is unclear. Looked up from germline, CDR1 is PRHDT and CDR2 is FYEKMQ (reference sequence). The CDR3 runs 13 residues. V was trimmed by 5 bases and J by 3 bases, leaving 10 bases between them. The CDR3 reads CASSRAGDYGYTF. CDR3 sequence (DNA): TGTGCCAGCAGCAGAGCCGGGGACTATGGCTACACCTTC.

The chain couples TRBV19 to TRBJ2-7; TRBD1 matches 8 bases. V was pared by 6 bases and J by 2 bases, with 9 bases of the junction left unmatched. The germline gives CDR1 LNHDA, CDR2 SQIVND (reference sequence). This CDR3 has 15 amino acids. DNA for the CDR3: TGTGCCAGTAGCACGGGTTGGACAGGGACCTACGAGCAGTACTTC. Translation: CASSTGWTGTYEQYF.